The 25 T cell receptor beta chains listed next were all sequenced from one sample in a study of memory CD4+ T cells and cytomegalovirus serostatus (dated by TCRdb to about 2019). Receptor libraries were prepared by the immunoSEQ multiplex PCR assay. The table was pulled from immuneACCESS by TCRdb, which kept in-frame rearrangements only. Such tables lose some clones; where checked, under half of the loss comes from unresolved V genes, and the rest has no known cause. The sample data list 50,000 to 65,000 clones, and 60% to 75% of these were observed just once. Together, the top ten hold about 2.7% of the sample. A FACSAria II was used to sort memory CD4+ T cells, defined as single viable CD3+CD4+CD8-CD45RO+ cells. Sequencing was performed on memory CD4+ T cells from blood. The receptors were gathered from an adult in good health and CMV-seropositive.

A single count supports this clone. V gene TRBV9 combines with J gene TRBJ1-1, with D possibly matching TRBD1 (5 bases). The CDR3 runs 14 residues. V was cut by 3 bases and J by 1 base, with 10 bases left in between. The V gene's germline CDR1 is SGDLS and CDR2 YYNGEE. The CDR3 DNA sequence: TGTGCCAGCAGCGGGGGCACGCAGAACACTGAAGCTTTCTTT. This sequence encodes CASSGGTQNTEAFF. The full variable domain, with the rest looked up from reference TRBV9 and TRBJ1-1, is DSGVTQTPKHLITATGQRVTLRCSPRSGDLSVYWYQQSLDQGLQFLIQYYNGEERAKGNILERFSAQQFPDLHSELNLSSLELGDSALYFCASSGGTQNTEAFFGQGTRLTVV.

The rearrangement joins TRBV10-1 to TRBJ2-7, with D uncertain. CDR3 length: 18 amino acids. Trimming left V 4 bases short and J 9 bases short, with 31 bases between. The V gene's germline CDR1 is WNHNN and CDR2 SYGVQD (reference sequence). As DNA, the CDR3 is TGCGCCAGCAGTGGGCACCTGAAGGCAGGAACCATCCACGCCGGGCAGTACGTC. This gives the protein CASSGHLKAGTIHAGQYV.

This clone was recorded once. CDR3 protein: CASSADRGPRQPQHF. The DNA of the CDR3 is TGTGCCAGCAGCGCGGACAGGGGCCCCAGGCAGCCCCAGCATTTT. The V call is TRBV5-7, the J call TRBJ1-5; 9 bases align to TRBD1. TRBV5-7 is identified as an open reading frame with a role that is uncertain. V gave up 4 bases and J gave up 7 bases; unmatched junction bases: 9. The CDR3 has 15 residues.

The chain couples TRBV19 to TRBJ1-5; 8 bases are shared with TRBD1. Germline CDR1 reads LNHDA; CDR2 reads SQIVND (reference sequence). This CDR3 region has 14 residues. Germline trimming cut 7 bases from V and 9 bases from J; bases unmatched to any gene: 11. CDR3 residues: CASIYQGAEWPQHF. The CDR3 DNA follows: TGTGCCAGTATATATCAGGGGGCGGAATGGCCCCAGCATTTT.

The rearrangement joins TRBV28 to TRBJ2-7; D might be TRBD1 or TRBD2, each matching 5 bases. Germline V gene data show CDR1 as MDHEN and CDR2 as SYDVKM. There are 14 residues in the CDR3. The V end lost 2 bases, the J end lost 2 bases, and 10 bases lay between the germline ends. CDR3 in DNA: TGTGCCAGCAGTTTAGAGGGGTTTACCTACGAGCAGTACTTC. The encoded protein is CASSLEGFTYEQYF.

The gene calls are TRBV7-9 and TRBJ2-2, with D unresolved. The CDR3 extends over 15 amino acids. Deletions cut 1 base from V and 0 bases from J, with 6 bases between. The germline V gene encodes CDR1 SEHNR and CDR2 FQNEAQ (reference sequence). CDR3 sequence: CASSLDPSNTGELFF. CDR3 in DNA: TGTGCCAGCAGCTTAGACCCTTCGAACACCGGGGAGCTGTTTTTT.

The chain couples TRBV10-3 to TRBJ2-3; 7 bases match TRBD2. In germline, CDR1 is ENHRY, CDR2 SYGVKD. V shed 4 bases and J 4 bases; nucleotides not matched to a gene: 2. The CDR3 has 13 residues. The CDR3 DNA follows: TGTGCCATCAGTGGGGCGGGGGCAGATACGCAGTATTTT. Its protein is CAISGAGADTQYF.

This clone was detected only a few times. The chain carries TRBV11-3 and TRBJ2-7; possible D gene TRBD1, 5 bases. CDR3 size: 13 residues. Germline CDR1 SGHNT, CDR2 YENEEA. V was clipped by 4 bases and J by 6 bases, with 13 bases between them. The DNA of the CDR3 is TGTGCCAGCAGCTACCAGGGTAAAAGCGAGCAGTACGTC. It encodes CASSYQGKSEQYV.

This sequence joins TRBV28 and TRBJ1-2; 7 positions agree with TRBD1. This CDR3 has 13 residues. V dropped 8 bases and J dropped 2; count of bases not matched to a gene: 5. Germline loops: CDR1 MDHEN, CDR2 SYDVKM. The CDR3 reads CASVTGPNYGYTF. The DNA for the CDR3 is TGTGCCAGCGTGACAGGGCCGAACTATGGCTACACCTTC.

The chain couples TRBV11-3 to TRBJ1-1; a weak D match, TRBD1 (5 bases). CDR3 length equals 12 residues. Germline CDR1 reads SGHNT; CDR2 reads YENEEA. V lost 11 bases, J lost 5 bases, and 15 bases lay in between. CDR3 nucleotides: TGTGCCGTTAAGAAGGGACGGACTGAAGCTTTCTTT. Amino acid sequence: CAVKKGRTEAFF.

The chain joins TRBV4-3 to TRBJ2-2; 7 bases map to TRBD2. The CDR3 is 17 residues long. V lost 3 bases, J lost 2 bases, and 9 bases stayed unmatched. In germline, CDR1 is LGHNA, CDR2 YSLEER. The CDR3 bases are TGCGCCAGCAGCCAGGGCGGTCTAGCGGTCAACACCGGGGAGCTGTTTTTT. Its translation: CASSQGGLAVNTGELFF.

This chain uses TRBV7-2 with TRBJ2-1; a weak D match, TRBD1 (5 bases). The ends were cut back, 4 bases at V and 7 bases at J, with 17 bases in the middle. This CDR3 is 15 amino acids long. Per the germline V gene, CDR1 is SGHTA and CDR2 is FQGNSA. Here the CDR3 DNA reads TGTGCCAGCAGCTCCGGGTCAGGGTCTTGGAATGAGCAGTTCTTC. Protein product: CASSSGSGSWNEQFF.

This clone was detected a few times. An end of the junction differs from the germline gene, which may be a read error. The CDR3 DNA reads as TGTGCCAGCAGCGGAGGGGGGACTAAGAATGTCTTC. Its translation: CASSGGGTKNVF. The chain carries TRBV2 and TRBJ2-1; D possibly corresponds to TRBD2 (7 bases). Germline CDR1 SNHLY, CDR2 FYNNEI. This CDR3 is 12 amino acids long.

The CDR3 sequence is CASLKGFSYEQYV. For the CDR3, the DNA is TGTGCCAGCCTGAAGGGATTTTCCTACGAGCAGTACGTC. This rearrangement joins TRBV6-4 to TRBJ2-7; no clear D. Germline V lookup: CDR1 MRHNA, CDR2 SNTAGT. CDR3 length: 13 residues. The V end was cut by 8 bases, the J end by 1 base, with 12 bases between.

The chain has TRBV11-3 and TRBJ2-5, with a possible D match to TRBD1 (6 bases). Deletions cut 5 bases from V and 2 bases from J, with 24 bases between. The length of the CDR3 is 18 residues. The germline gives CDR1 SGHNT, CDR2 YENEEA. The CDR3 reads CASSRPDSISLQQETQYF. DNA of the CDR3: TGTGCCAGCAGCCGTCCGGACAGCATATCCCTTCAGCAAGAGACCCAGTACTTC.

This clone was picked up a small number of times. V and J are TRBV30 and TRBJ1-2, with D tentatively TRBD1 (5 bases). CDR3 length: 13 residues. With 4 bases removed from V and 8 bases from J, the gap between germline ends came to 17 bases. The germline V gene encodes CDR1 GTSNPN and CDR2 SVGIG (reference sequence). CDR3 DNA sequence: TGTGCCTGGAACAAAATAGGGACGGAAGGCTACACCTTC. It translates to CAWNKIGTEGYTF.

The chain joins TRBV10-3 to TRBJ2-3; a weak D match, TRBD2 (5 bases). V dropped 10 bases and J dropped 4 bases, with 18 bases sitting between them. The CDR3 length is 14 residues. Germline assignment: CDR1 ENHRY and CDR2 SYGVKD. The CDR3 here is CATHRGGGADTQYF. CDR3 nucleotide sequence: TGTGCCACTCATAGAGGAGGAGGCGCAGATACGCAGTATTTT.

V usage is TRBV29-1 and J usage is TRBJ2-3; D gene uncertain. This CDR3 spans 14 amino acids. The V gene lost 6 bases and the J gene lost 3 bases, with 16 bases spanning the gap. CDR1 is SQVTM, CDR2 ANQGSEA, per germline. For the CDR3, the DNA is TGCAGCGTGGCCACTGTGGGGTTAACAGATACGCAGTATTTT. This encodes CSVATVGLTDTQYF.

The CDR3 is CSVEDRGSVYEQYF. CDR3 nucleotides: TGCAGCGTTGAAGATCGCGGGAGCGTCTACGAGCAGTACTTC. The genes are TRBV29-1 and TRBJ2-7; TRBD2 matches 7 bases. CDR3 size: 14 residues. V lost 0 bases and J lost 3; bases outside the gene matches: 5. CDR1 is SQVTM, CDR2 ANQGSEA, per germline.

V gene TRBV6-6 combines with J gene TRBJ2-7; 7 nucleotides align to TRBD1. This CDR3 is 15 amino acids long. Per germline, CDR1 MNHNY and CDR2 SVGAGI (reference sequence). V lost 4 bases and J lost 6; bases outside the gene matches: 12. The DNA of the CDR3 is TGTGCCAGCAGTTCCGCGTCGGGACAGCGAATCGAGCAGTACTTC. This gives the protein CASSSASGQRIEQYF.

The chain recombines TRBV11-3 with TRBJ2-1; D is ambiguous. The germline V gene has CDR1 SGHNT and CDR2 YENEEA. This CDR3 comprises 15 residues. Trimming took off 0 bases at V and 0 bases at J, with 6 bases between the two ends. CDR3 in amino acids: CASSLDGSSYNEQFF. In DNA form, the CDR3 reads TGTGCCAGCAGCTTAGACGGCTCCTCCTACAATGAGCAGTTCTTC.

The table lists this clone with a count of one. The chain carries TRBV6-6 and TRBJ2-5, with 11 bases identical to TRBD2. Germline V gene lookup returns CDR1 MNHNY and CDR2 SVGAGI (reference sequence). With 5 bases clipped from V and 4 bases from J, the junction kept 6 bases outside the gene matches. There are 15 residues in the CDR3. The CDR3 DNA reads TGTGCCAGCAGTCTACTAGCGGGAGTTCGAGAGACCCAGTACTTC. Translated: CASSLLAGVRETQYF.

J is TRBJ1-5 and V is TRBV19; D is possibly TRBD1 (5 bases). Germline values: CDR1 LNHDA, CDR2 SQIVND (reference sequence). V was clipped by 4 bases and J by 4 bases, with 17 bases between them. CDR3 length: 16 amino acids. The CDR3 here is CASSNPPGQQNQPQHF. Here the CDR3 DNA reads TGTGCCAGTAGTAACCCGCCGGGGCAGCAAAATCAGCCCCAGCATTTT.

The sample holds a few counts of this clone. The chain links TRBV12-2 to TRBJ2-7. TRBV12-2 is listed as a pseudogene. CDR3 size: 14 residues. The CDR3 loop is CASRLALLPYEQYV. In DNA form, the CDR3 reads TGTGCAAGTCGCTTGGCCTTATTACCGTACGAGCAGTACGTC.

This clone was detected only a few times. V is TRBV18 and J is TRBJ1-1; D remains ambiguous. The CDR3 runs 12 residues. CDR1 is KGHSH and CDR2 is LQKENI in the germline V gene. V dropped 2 bases and J dropped 6 bases, with 7 bases sitting between them. CDR3: CASSPGTPEAFF. The DNA for the CDR3 is TGTGCCAGCTCACCAGGTACGCCTGAAGCTTTCTTT.